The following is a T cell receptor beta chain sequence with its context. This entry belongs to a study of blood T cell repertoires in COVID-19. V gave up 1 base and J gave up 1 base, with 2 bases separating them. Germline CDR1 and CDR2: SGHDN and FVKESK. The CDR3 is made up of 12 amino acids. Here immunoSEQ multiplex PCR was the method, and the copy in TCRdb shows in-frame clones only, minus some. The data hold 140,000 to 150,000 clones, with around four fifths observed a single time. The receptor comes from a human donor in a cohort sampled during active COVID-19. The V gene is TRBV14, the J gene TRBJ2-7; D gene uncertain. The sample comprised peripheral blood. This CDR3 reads CASSQASYEQYF. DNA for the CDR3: TGTGCCAGCAGCCAAGCTTCCTACGAGCAGTACTTC.